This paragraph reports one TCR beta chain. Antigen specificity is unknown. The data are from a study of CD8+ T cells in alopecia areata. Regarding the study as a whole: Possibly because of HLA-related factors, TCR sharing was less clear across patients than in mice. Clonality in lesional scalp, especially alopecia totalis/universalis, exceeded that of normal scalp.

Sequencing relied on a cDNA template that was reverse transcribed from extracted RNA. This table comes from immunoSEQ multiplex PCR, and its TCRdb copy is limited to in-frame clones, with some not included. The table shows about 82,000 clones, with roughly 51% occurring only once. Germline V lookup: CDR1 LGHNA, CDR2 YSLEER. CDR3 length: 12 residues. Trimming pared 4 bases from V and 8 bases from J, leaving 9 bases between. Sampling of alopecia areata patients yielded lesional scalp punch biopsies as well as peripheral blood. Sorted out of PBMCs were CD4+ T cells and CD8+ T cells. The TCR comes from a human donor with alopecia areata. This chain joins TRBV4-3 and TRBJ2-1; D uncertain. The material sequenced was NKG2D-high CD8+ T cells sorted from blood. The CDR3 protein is CASSPSPDEQFF. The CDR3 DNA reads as TGCGCCAGCAGCCCCTCGCCCGATGAGCAGTTCTTC.